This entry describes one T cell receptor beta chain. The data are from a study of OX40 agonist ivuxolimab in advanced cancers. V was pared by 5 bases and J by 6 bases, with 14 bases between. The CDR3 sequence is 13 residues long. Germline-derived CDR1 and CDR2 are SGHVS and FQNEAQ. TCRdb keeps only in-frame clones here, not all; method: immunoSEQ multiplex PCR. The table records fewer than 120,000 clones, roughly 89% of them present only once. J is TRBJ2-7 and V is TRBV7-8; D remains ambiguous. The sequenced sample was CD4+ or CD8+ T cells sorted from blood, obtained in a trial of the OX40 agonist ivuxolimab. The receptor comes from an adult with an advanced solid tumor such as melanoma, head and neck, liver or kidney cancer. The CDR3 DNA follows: TGTGCCAGCAGCACAAAGTCGTTCCTCGAGCAGTACTTC. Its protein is CASSTKSFLEQYF.